These T cell receptor beta chains were read from a single sample in a study of shared clonotypes between healthy human individuals. This table comes from immunoSEQ multiplex PCR, and its TCRdb copy is limited to in-frame clones, with some not included. The sample yields about 600,000 clones, almost 97% seen once. Sequencing was carried out using naive CD4+ T cells sorted from blood. These receptors were taken from a woman in her twenties or thirties in good health. The CDR3 runs from the conserved cysteine through the conserved F or W. The D gene is left open where the match is weak. Rows may omit the clone size; those that give it use once, few, many or a size class.

.,15,TRBD2,TRBV2,TRBJ2-7,TGTGCCAGCAGGGACCGGACTAGCGGGAGATACGAGCAGTACTTC,CASRDRTSGRYEQYF
.,13,.,TRBV27,TRBJ1-2,TGTGCCAGCAGTCCCAGGGAGAACTATGGCTACACCTTC,CASSPRENYGYTF
.,21,.,TRBV21-1,TRBJ1-6,TGTGCCAGCAGCAAAGATCTTTATGACAGGTTCCGGCATTGTTATAATTCACCCCTCCACTTT,CASSKDLYDRFRHCYNSPLHF
.,15,TRBD2,TRBV19,TRBJ2-3,TGTGCCAGTAGTACGCTAGCGGGATTAACAGATACGCAGTATTTT,CASSTLAGLTDTQYF
.,15,.,TRBV27,TRBJ2-3,TGTGCCAGCAGTCCCACAAACACGGGGGCAGATACGCAGTATTTT,CASSPTNTGADTQYF
.,15,TRBD1,TRBV5-1,TRBJ2-1,TGCGCCAGCAGCATTTGGACAGGGATTAAGGGCGAGCAGTTCTTC,CASSIWTGIKGEQFF
.,15,.,TRBV18,TRBJ2-3,TGTGCCAGCTCATCAAAGGGGAGCGGCACAGATACGCAGTATTTT,CASSSKGSGTDTQYF
.,15,.,TRBV6-1,TRBJ1-5,TGTGCCAGCAGCCGGGACATCTTTAGCAATCAGCCCCAGCATTTT,CASSRDIFSNQPQHF
.,13,.,TRBV30,TRBJ2-1,TGTGCCTGGACCCCCGGGGCGGGCAATGAGCAGTTCTTC,CAWTPGAGNEQFF
.,13,.,TRBV28,TRBJ2-7,TGTGCCAGCTCCGGACCTCTTTCTTACGAGCAGTACTTC,CASSGPLSYEQYF
few,14,TRBD1,TRBV10-1,TRBJ1-2,TGCGCCAGCAGTGAGTCGAAGGGGGCGCCTGGCTACACCTTC,CASSESKGAPGYTF
once,13,.,TRBV19,TRBJ2-7,TGTGCCAGTAGTCTCCCGGACTCCTACGAGCAGTACTTC,CASSLPDSYEQYF
.,15,TRBD2,TRBV5-1,TRBJ2-1,TGCGCCAGCAGCTTGGGACTAGCGGGAGTAGATGAGCAGTTCTTC,CASSLGLAGVDEQFF
.,15,.,TRBV27,TRBJ1-3,TGTGCCAGCAGTTTACTTGGAAACTCTGGAAACACCATATATTTT,CASSLLGNSGNTIYF
.,16,.,TRBV2,TRBJ2-1,TGTGCCAGCAGTGAGGTTGGCGGGCGCTCCTACAATGAGCAGTTCTTC,CASSEVGGRSYNEQFF
.,11,.,TRBV19,TRBJ2-5,TGTGCCAGTAGTTCCCGGGAGACCCAGTACTTC,CASSSRETQYF
.,15,.,TRBV5-1,TRBJ2-5,TGCGCCAGCAGCCGCGGGCCTACTTACCAAGAGACCCAGTACTTC,CASSRGPTYQETQYF
.,14,TRBD1,TRBV7-9,TRBJ1-2,TGTGCCAGCAGCCCCAAGGACAGGGAGCGGGGCTACACCTTC,CASSPKDRERGYTF
.,14,.,TRBV19,TRBJ1-3,TGTGCCAGCGCGGCCATCGGCCTGGGAAACACCATATATTTT,CASAAIGLGNTIYF
.,15,.,TRBV28,TRBJ1-1,TGTGCCAGCAGTCCCGGGGCTGAGGGGATGGGGGGAGCTTTCTTT,CASSPGAEGMGGAFF
.,15,.,TRBV5-5,TRBJ2-7,TGTGCCAGCAGCTTGGAGGGACGCCCTTTATACGAGCAGTACTTC,CASSLEGRPLYEQYF
.,16,TRBD1,TRBV14,TRBJ2-3,TGTGCCAGCAGCCAGCCCGGGACAGGGGGTACACAGACGCAGTATTTT,CASSQPGTGGTQTQYF
.,15,.,TRBV6-6,TRBJ1-5,TGTGCCAGCAGTTACTCGCAGGGAGGGAATCAGCCCCAGCATTTT,CASSYSQGGNQPQHF
.,14,TRBD2,TRBV6-4,TRBJ2-1,TGTGCCTCCAGGCGAACTAGCGGGAGCAATGAGCAGTTCTTC,CASRRTSGSNEQFF
.,15,.,TRBV19,TRBJ2-2,TGTGCCAGTAGTATGGAGTTCTTAACGGTCGGGGAGCTGTTTTTT,CASSMEFLTVGELFF
.,16,TRBD2,TRBV7-3,TRBJ2-2,TGTGCCAGCAGCTCATTCGGGACTAGCGGGACCGGGGAGCTGTTTTTT,CASSSFGTSGTGELFF
.,14,.,TRBV11-3,TRBJ2-6,TGTGCCAGCAGCTCCACGGCGGGGGCCAACGTCCTGACTTTC,CASSSTAGANVLTF
.,15,TRBD1,TRBV5-1,TRBJ2-5,TGCGCCAGCAGCTTGACAGGGGGTAAAATCGAGACCCAGTACTTC,CASSLTGGKIETQYF
.,15,.,TRBV7-2,TRBJ1-1,TGTGCCAGCAGCTTATGGCTGGACATGAACACTGAAGCTTTCTTT,CASSLWLDMNTEAFF
once,14,TRBD1,TRBV29-1,TRBJ1-2,TGCAGCGTTGTAACACGACAGGGGGACTATGGCTACACCTTC,CSVVTRQGDYGYTF
.,14,TRBD1,TRBV28,TRBJ1-6,TGTGCCAGCAGTTCCCAGGGGGGAAGATCACCCCTCCACTTT,CASSSQGGRSPLHF
.,13,.,TRBV5-6,TRBJ1-2,TGTGCCAGCAGGCGGGCAGGGATCTATGGCTACACCTTC,CASRRAGIYGYTF
.,13,.,TRBV19,TRBJ2-2,TGTGCCAGTAGTACATTGAACACCGGGGAGCTGTTTTTT,CASSTLNTGELFF
.,14,.,TRBV11-2,TRBJ1-2,TGTGCCAGCAGCTTAGATCCCCTCAAGGGGGGCTACACCTTC,CASSLDPLKGGYTF
.,12,.,TRBV7-8,TRBJ2-3,TGTGCCAGCAGCCGGACGGCAGATACGCAGTATTTT,CASSRTADTQYF
few,14,.,TRBV2,TRBJ2-7,TGTGCCAGCAGTGATCGAGACAGTGTCTACGAGCAGTACTTC,CASSDRDSVYEQYF
.,16,TRBD2,TRBV6-5,TRBJ2-7,TGTGCCAGCAGTTTGGGACTAGCGGCAACGGCCTACGAGCAGTACTTC,CASSLGLAATAYEQYF
.,16,TRBD1,TRBV2,TRBJ1-5,TGTGCCAGCAGTGTTTACAGGGGCTATGGCAATCAGCCCCAGCATTTT,CASSVYRGYGNQPQHF
once,15,TRBD1,TRBV28,TRBJ2-7,TGTGCCAGCAGCCGCCTACCGGGACAGGGATACGAGCAGTACTTC,CASSRLPGQGYEQYF
.,14,TRBD1,TRBV2,TRBJ2-2,TGTGCCAGCATGGGGACAGGGAACACCGGGGAGCTGTTTTTT,CASMGTGNTGELFF
.,19,.,TRBV7-2,TRBJ2-1,TGTGCCAGCAGCTTAATTTCTTTTCGCGGGCGTAGGAATCGCAATGAGCAGTTCTTC,CASSLISFRGRRNRNEQFF
.,16,.,TRBV30,TRBJ1-1,TGTGCCTGGATAAAATTCCGGAACAAGGGGAACACTGAAGCTTTCTTT,CAWIKFRNKGNTEAFF
.,12,.,TRBV30,TRBJ1-5,TGTGCCTTATCAGAGAGGAATCAGCCCCAGCATTTT,CALSERNQPQHF
.,12,TRBD2,TRBV10-3,TRBJ2-5,TGTGCCATCGGCGGGAGGTTGGAGACCCAGTACTTC,CAIGGRLETQYF
.,12,TRBD1,TRBV11-2,TRBJ2-7,TGTGCCAGCGGACAGGGTTCCTACGAGCAGTACTTC,CASGQGSYEQYF
.,15,.,TRBV28,TRBJ1-1,TGTGCCAGCAGTTTGGGGGGGCAGATCAACACTGAAGCTTTCTTT,CASSLGGQINTEAFF
.,15,TRBD1,TRBV7-6,TRBJ1-2,TGTGCCAGCAGCTTGGGAGGGGGCGAGGACTATGGCTACACCTTC,CASSLGGGEDYGYTF
.,14,TRBD1,TRBV30,TRBJ1-5,TGTGCCTGGAGTCCCCAGGACAGGTTCTTCCCCCAGCATTTT,CAWSPQDRFFPQHF
once,16,.,TRBV6-5,TRBJ1-2,TGTGCCAGCAGTTACTCTCTCCCGGGGCAGAACTATGGCTACACCTTC,CASSYSLPGQNYGYTF
once,15,TRBD1,TRBV7-3,TRBJ2-2,TGTGCCAGCAGCCTGGGACAGGGGGCCACCGGGGAGCTGTTTTTT,CASSLGQGATGELFF
.,15,TRBD1,TRBV11-2,TRBJ2-5,TGTGCCAGCAGCCAGACAGGGGTCATGCAAGAGACCCAGTACTTC,CASSQTGVMQETQYF
.,13,.,TRBV10-3,TRBJ2-3,TGTGCCATCGGACTAACGGGCACAGATACGCAGTATTTT,CAIGLTGTDTQYF
.,15,.,TRBV28,TRBJ2-7,TGTGCCAGCAGTTTGTCACCGGGAGTTTTATACGAGCAGTACTTC,CASSLSPGVLYEQYF